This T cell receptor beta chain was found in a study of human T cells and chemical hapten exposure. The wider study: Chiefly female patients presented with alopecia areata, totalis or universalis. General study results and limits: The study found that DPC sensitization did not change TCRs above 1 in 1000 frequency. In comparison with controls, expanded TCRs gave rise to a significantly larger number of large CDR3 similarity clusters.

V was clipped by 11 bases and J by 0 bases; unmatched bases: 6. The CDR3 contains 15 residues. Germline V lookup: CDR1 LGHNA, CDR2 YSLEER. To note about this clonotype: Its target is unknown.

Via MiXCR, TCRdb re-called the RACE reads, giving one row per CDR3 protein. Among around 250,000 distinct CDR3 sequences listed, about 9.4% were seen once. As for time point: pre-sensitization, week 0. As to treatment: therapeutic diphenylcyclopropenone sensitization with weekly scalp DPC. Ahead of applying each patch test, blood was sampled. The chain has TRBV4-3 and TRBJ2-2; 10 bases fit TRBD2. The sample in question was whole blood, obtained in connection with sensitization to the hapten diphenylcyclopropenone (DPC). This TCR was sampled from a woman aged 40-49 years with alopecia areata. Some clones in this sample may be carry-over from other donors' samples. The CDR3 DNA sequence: TGCGCCGGACAGGGACTAGCGACGAACACCGGGGAGCTGTTTTTT. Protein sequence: CAGQGLATNTGELFF.